This T cell receptor beta chain was captured in a study of tumor T cells in aggressive B-cell lymphoma. TCRdb's table, derived via immunoSEQ multiplex PCR, lists solely in-frame clones and lacks some. Seen here are about 630 clones, approximately 83% observed once, and the top ten hold approximately 6.9%. CDR3 size: 18 residues. This sequence originates from an adult with diffuse large B cell lymphoma. The chain employs TRBV12-1 and TRBJ1-5; the table's D call, TRBD1, was not checked against the DNA. TRBV12-1 is flagged as a pseudogene. Sequencing was carried out using tumor tissue. CDR3 sequence reads: CASSFPLPDRDLGQPQHF. CDR3 nucleotides: TGTGCCAGCAGCTTTCCTCTGCCGGACAGGGACTTGGGTCAGCCCCAGCATTTT.